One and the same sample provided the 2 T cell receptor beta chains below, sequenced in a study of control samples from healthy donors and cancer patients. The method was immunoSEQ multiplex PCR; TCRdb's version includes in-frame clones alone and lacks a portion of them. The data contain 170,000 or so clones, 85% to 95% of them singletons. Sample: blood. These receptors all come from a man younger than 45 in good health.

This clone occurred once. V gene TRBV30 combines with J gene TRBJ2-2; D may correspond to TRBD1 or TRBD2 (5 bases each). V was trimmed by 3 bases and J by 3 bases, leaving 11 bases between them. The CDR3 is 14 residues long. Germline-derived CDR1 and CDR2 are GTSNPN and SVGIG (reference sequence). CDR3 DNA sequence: TGTGCCTGGAGGGGGGAACAGTACACCGGGGAGCTGTTTTTT. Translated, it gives CAWRGEQYTGELFF.

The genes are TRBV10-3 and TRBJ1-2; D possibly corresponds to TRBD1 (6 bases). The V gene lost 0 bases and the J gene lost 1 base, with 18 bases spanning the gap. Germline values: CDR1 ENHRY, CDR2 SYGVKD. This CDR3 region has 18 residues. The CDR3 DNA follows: TGTGCCATCAGTGAGTCGAATCAGGCAGGGGTAAGTAACTATGGCTACACCTTC. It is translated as CAISESNQAGVSNYGYTF.